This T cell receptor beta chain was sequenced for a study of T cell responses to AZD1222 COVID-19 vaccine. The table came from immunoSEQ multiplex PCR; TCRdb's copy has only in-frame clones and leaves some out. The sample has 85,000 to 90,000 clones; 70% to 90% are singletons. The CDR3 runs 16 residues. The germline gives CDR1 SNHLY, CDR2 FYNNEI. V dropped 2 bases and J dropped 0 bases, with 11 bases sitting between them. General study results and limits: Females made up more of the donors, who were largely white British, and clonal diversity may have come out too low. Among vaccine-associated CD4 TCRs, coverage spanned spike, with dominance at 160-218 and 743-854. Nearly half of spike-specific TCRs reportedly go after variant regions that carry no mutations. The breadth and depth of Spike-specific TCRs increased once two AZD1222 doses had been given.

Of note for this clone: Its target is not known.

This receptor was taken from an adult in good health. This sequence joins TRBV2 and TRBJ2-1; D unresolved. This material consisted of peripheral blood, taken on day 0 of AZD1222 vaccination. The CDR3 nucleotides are TGTGCCAGCAGTGAATATTCTACAAGCTCCTACAATGAGCAGTTCTTC. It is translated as CASSEYSTSSYNEQFF. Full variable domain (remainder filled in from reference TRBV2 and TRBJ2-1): EPEVTQTPSHQVTQMGQEVILRCVPISNHLYFYWYRQILGQKVEFLVSFYNNEISEKSEIFDDQFSVERPDGSNFTLKIRSTKLEDSAMYFCASSEYSTSSYNEQFFGPGTRLTVL.